A single sample is the source of the 32 T cell receptor beta chains below, sequenced in a study of shared clonotypes between healthy human individuals. Measured with immunoSEQ multiplex PCR; TCRdb has only the in-frame clones, and not every one. Among over 950,000 clones, roughly 80% were seen once, and the ten largest hold over 0.8%. Sequencing was done on a sample of memory CD4+ T cells from PBMCs. Documented subset: CD45RA-negative fraction. These receptors originate from a man between 18 and 35 years old in good health. Some clones in this sample may be carry-over from other donors' samples.

This clone was detected many times. The gene calls are TRBV6-5 and TRBJ1-1; possibly TRBD1 for D (5 bases). V was cut by 5 bases and J by 3 bases, with 13 bases left in between. CDR1 is MNHEY, CDR2 SVGAGI, per germline. The CDR3 consists of 14 residues. The CDR3 region is CASSRDSLYTEAFF. The CDR3 DNA follows: TGTGCCAGCAGTCGTGACAGCCTGTACACTGAAGCTTTCTTT.

This chain uses TRBV5-1 with TRBJ1-1, with D possibly TRBD1 on 6 matching bases. Germline-derived CDR1 and CDR2 are SGHRS and YFSETQ. CDR3 size: 16 residues. Trimming removed 0 bases at V and 1 base at J, with 13 bases between. The CDR3 DNA is TGCGCCAGCAGCTTGGGGGCAGGGGATAGGAACACTGAAGCTTTCTTT. This gives the protein CASSLGAGDRNTEAFF.

The chain recombines TRBV27 with TRBJ2-7; D unresolved. The germline V gene has CDR1 MNHEY and CDR2 SMNVEV (reference sequence). V lost 3 bases to trimming and J lost 2 bases, with 11 bases between them. This CDR3 has 14 residues. CDR3 coding DNA: TGTGCCAGCAGTTTCTCCGGAGACACCTACGAGCAGTACTTC. Its protein is CASSFSGDTYEQYF.

This chain joins TRBV18 and TRBJ2-2; 11 bases map to TRBD2. CDR3 length equals 19 residues. V dropped 5 bases and J dropped 5; count of bases not matched to a gene: 16. Germline V CDR1 and CDR2: KGHSH, LQKENI. The CDR3 here is CASSDRVKRLAGLTGELFF. DNA of the CDR3: TGTGCCAGCTCAGACAGGGTGAAGAGACTAGCGGGATTAACCGGGGAGCTGTTTTTT. The entire variable domain, with the rest obtained from reference TRBV18 and TRBJ2-2, is as follows: NAGVMQNPRHLVRRRGQEARLRCSPMKGHSHVYWYRQLPEEGLKFMVYLQKENIIDESGMPKERFSAEFPKEGPSILRIQQVVRGDSAAYFCASSDRVKRLAGLTGELFFGEGSRLTVL.

The chain carries TRBV7-2 and TRBJ1-2, with 8 bases aligning to TRBD1. CDR1 is SGHTA, CDR2 FQGNSA, per germline. The length of the CDR3 is 15 residues. V shed 1 base and J 8 bases; nucleotides not matched to a gene: 9. Here the CDR3 DNA reads TGTGCCAGCAGCTTAGAAGGGACAGGCTGGCGGGGCTACACCTTC. This gives the protein CASSLEGTGWRGYTF.

The chain uses TRBV5-8 and TRBJ1-2; no clear D. Germline lookup yields CDR1 SGHTS and CDR2 YDEGEE. V was cut by 0 bases and J by 8 bases, with 8 bases left in between. CDR3 length: 12 amino acids. The CDR3 nucleotides are TGTGCCAGCAGCTTGGAAGGTTTGGGCTACACCTTC. Protein: CASSLEGLGYTF.

The rearrangement links TRBV30 to TRBJ1-1; 7 nucleotides match TRBD1. Germline assignment: CDR1 GTSNPN and CDR2 SVGIG (reference sequence). The CDR3 runs to 16 residues. Trimming removed 0 bases from V and 2 bases from J; junction bases left unmatched: 9. The CDR3: CAWSVWRGRINTEAFF. DNA for the CDR3: TGTGCCTGGAGTGTATGGAGGGGGCGGATCAACACTGAAGCTTTCTTT.

This clone was seen a handful of times. The genes are TRBV6-6 and TRBJ2-6; D perhaps matches TRBD1 (5 bases). V was shortened by 10 bases and J by 0 bases, with 7 bases between the two germline ends. Germline CDR1 is MNHNY and CDR2 is SVGAGI (reference sequence). The CDR3 loop spans 13 amino acids. Here the CDR3 reads CATQGSGANVLTF. The CDR3 bases are TGTGCCACCCAGGGCTCTGGGGCCAACGTCCTGACTTTC.

The chain links TRBV6-1 to TRBJ2-4; 9 bases line up with TRBD2. V lost 3 bases to trimming and J lost 0 bases; unmatched junction nucleotides: 15. CDR1 and CDR2 from the germline V gene are MNHNS and SASEGT. There are 20 residues in the CDR3. The CDR3 protein is CASSEQDRASGKLAKNIQYF. CDR3 DNA: TGTGCCAGCAGTGAGCAAGATAGGGCTAGCGGGAAACTAGCCAAAAACATTCAGTACTTC.

CDR3 region: CASRGLAHTDTQYF. The CDR3 DNA sequence: TGTGCCAGCAGGGGACTAGCGCACACAGATACGCAGTATTTT. V usage is TRBV28 and J usage is TRBJ2-3; 10 nucleotides match TRBD2. The germline gives CDR1 MDHEN, CDR2 SYDVKM. The CDR3 totals 14 residues. With 6 bases clipped from V and 2 bases from J, the junction kept 2 bases outside the gene matches.

Only one count was recorded for this clone. This chain's CDR3 is CASSPGIGVQETQYF. The CDR3 region has the DNA TGTGCCAGCTCACCAGGGATTGGGGTCCAAGAGACCCAGTACTTC. V and J are TRBV18 and TRBJ2-5; D unclear. V dropped 2 bases and J dropped 1 base, with 11 bases sitting between them. This CDR3 has 15 residues. Germline CDR1 KGHSH, CDR2 LQKENI.

The chain is built from TRBV11-2 and TRBJ2-7, with 12 nucleotides matching TRBD2. The CDR3 contains 16 residues. Germline CDR1 reads SGHAT; CDR2 reads FQNNGV. J gave up 3 bases and V 0 bases, and 3 bases lay outside the gene matches. This CDR3 is CASSLDGTSGYYEQYF. CDR3 in DNA: TGTGCCAGCAGCTTAGACGGGACTAGCGGGTACTACGAGCAGTACTTC. Using reference TRBV11-2 and TRBJ2-7 for the parts outside the CDR3, the full variable domain is EAGVAQSPRYKIIEKRQSVAFWCNPISGHATLYWYQQILGQGPKLLIQFQNNGVVDDSQLPKDRFSAERLKGVDSTLKIQPAKLEDSAVYLCASSLDGTSGYYEQYFGPGTRLTVT.

This clone has a single count. This sequence joins TRBV5-1 and TRBJ2-6; no clear D gene. The germline V and J ends were trimmed by 0 bases and 0 bases, with 13 bases remaining between them. The V gene's germline CDR1 is SGHRS and CDR2 YFSETQ. The CDR3 runs 18 residues. The CDR3 nucleotides read TGCGCCAGCAGCTTGGGCACCTCCGCCAACTCTGGGGCCAACGTCCTGACTTTC. Translation: CASSLGTSANSGANVLTF.

The chain couples TRBV18 to TRBJ1-2, with unresolved D. Trimming pared 5 bases from V and 4 bases from J, leaving 11 bases between. The germline V gene encodes CDR1 KGHSH and CDR2 LQKENI. The CDR3 extends over 13 amino acids. This CDR3 reads CASSSEGGYGYTF. CDR3 nucleotides: TGTGCCAGCTCATCGGAGGGAGGCTATGGCTACACCTTC.

This chain uses TRBV6-1 with TRBJ2-7, with 8 bases lining up with TRBD1. This CDR3 has 15 residues. The ends lost 2 bases at V and 3 bases at J; junction bases unmatched: 6. Per the germline V gene, CDR1 is MNHNS and CDR2 is SASEGT. The CDR3 spells CASSENDRGFYEQYF. The CDR3 DNA follows: TGTGCCAGCAGTGAAAATGACAGGGGATTCTACGAGCAGTACTTC.

The chain employs TRBV28 and TRBJ1-3; tentative D call: TRBD1 (5 bases). CDR1 is MDHEN, CDR2 SYDVKM, per germline. V lost 8 bases and J lost 3, with 17 bases in between. The CDR3 totals 15 residues. The DNA of the CDR3 is TGTGCCAGCGCCCCCCCCCAGGGAAATGGAAACACCATATATTTT. It codes for CASAPPQGNGNTIYF.

The rearrangement uses TRBV15 and TRBJ1-4; D is undetermined. This CDR3 spans 13 amino acids. V was clipped by 3 bases and J by 6 bases, with 8 bases between them. Germline loops: CDR1 LNHNV, CDR2 YYDKDF (reference sequence). CDR3 in DNA: TGTGCCACCAGCAGGGGTCCTGATGAAAAACTGTTTTTT. Translation gives CATSRGPDEKLFF.

The chain employs TRBV7-9 and TRBJ2-7; 8 bases are shared with TRBD2. Germline CDR1 is SEHNR and CDR2 is FQNEAQ (reference sequence). The CDR3 spans 14 residues. V lost 3 bases and J lost 6; bases outside the gene matches: 7. DNA for the CDR3: TGTGCCAGCAGCTTTCTTTCGGGAGGGTTCGAGCAGTACTTC. Translating it yields CASSFLSGGFEQYF.

The rearrangement uses TRBV7-9 and TRBJ2-1, with 13 nucleotides matching TRBD2. There are 18 residues in the CDR3. V was pared by 5 bases and J by 1 base, with 8 bases of the junction left unmatched. Per the germline V gene, CDR1 is SEHNR and CDR2 is FQNEAQ (reference sequence). The CDR3 is CASSLRTSGSRSYNEQFF. As DNA, the CDR3 is TGTGCCAGCAGCCTACGGACTAGCGGGAGTCGGTCCTACAATGAGCAGTTCTTC.

The chain combines TRBV5-1 with TRBJ2-7; 8 bases are a match to TRBD2. The CDR3 is 17 residues long. Germline assignment: CDR1 SGHRS and CDR2 YFSETQ. With V trimmed by 2 bases and J by 1 base, 11 bases remained unmatched. The DNA for the CDR3 is TGCGCCAGCAGCTTCGAACCGGGACTAGAAGTGTCCTACGAGCAGTACTTC. It translates to CASSFEPGLEVSYEQYF.

The gene calls are TRBV2 and TRBJ2-5, with D perhaps matching TRBD1 (6 bases). CDR1 is SNHLY and CDR2 is FYNNEI in the germline V gene. Trimming pared 6 bases from V and 5 bases from J, leaving 16 bases between. The CDR3 is made up of 14 amino acids. This chain's CDR3 is CASSLTGIPETQYF. The CDR3 nucleotides read TGTGCCAGCAGCCTCACAGGGATACCGGAGACCCAGTACTTC.

This chain links TRBV4-2 with TRBJ2-3, with 10 bases identical to TRBD2. J gave up 5 bases and V 5 bases, and 4 bases lay outside the gene matches. Germline V gives CDR1 LGHNA, CDR2 YNFKEQ. The CDR3 is 14 residues long. DNA of the CDR3: TGTGCCAGCAGCACAGCGGGAGGGGGAGATACGCAGTATTTT. Its protein product is CASSTAGGGDTQYF.

Comments on this clone: Other DNA sequences within the sample encode an identical CDR3. The chain is built from TRBV7-9 and TRBJ1-2; D unclear. With 1 base removed from V and 8 bases from J, the gap between germline ends came to 8 bases. This CDR3 spans 12 amino acids. Germline loops: CDR1 SEHNR, CDR2 FQNEAQ (reference sequence). CDR3 nucleotides: TGTGCCAGCAGCTTAGAACGGAGAGGCTACACCTTC. It translates to CASSLERRGYTF.

As to this clone: Other DNA sequences within the sample encode an identical CDR3. The gene calls are TRBV5-4 and TRBJ1-1; D call uncertain. Germline loops: CDR1 SGHNT, CDR2 YYREEE (reference sequence). Trimming took off 0 bases at V and 4 bases at J, with 7 bases between the two ends. The CDR3 extends over 13 amino acids. CDR3 sequence (DNA): TGTGCCAGCAGCTTGGCGGGAAGCACTGAAGCTTTCTTT. It is translated as CASSLAGSTEAFF.

Concerning this clone: Since a far larger clone is one base different, this is likely a read error. The rearrangement links TRBV5-1 to TRBJ2-7, with 7 bases aligning to TRBD1. The CDR3 consists of 19 residues. Per germline, CDR1 SGHRS and CDR2 YFSETQ. CDR3 nucleotide sequence: TGCGCCAGCGGCTTGTCCCGGGACAGACCATCCTTGGCCTCCTACGAGCAGTACTTC. It encodes CASGLSRDRPSLASYEQYF.

The rearrangement uses TRBV4-1 and TRBJ1-5; D perhaps matches TRBD1 (5 bases). Germline V gene sequence: CDR1 MGHRA, CDR2 YSYEKL. V was trimmed by 0 bases and J by 6 bases, leaving 12 bases between them. The CDR3 totals 15 residues. CDR3 protein: CASSQDLGESQPQHF. The CDR3 DNA sequence: TGCGCCAGCAGCCAAGATTTAGGGGAGAGTCAGCCCCAGCATTTT.

The chain couples TRBV5-5 to TRBJ1-3; D remains unclear. The germline gives CDR1 SGHKS, CDR2 YYEKEE (reference sequence). This CDR3 region has 15 residues. The V end lost 7 bases, the J end lost 0 bases, and 14 bases lay between the germline ends. The CDR3 region is CASQGMANSGNTIYF. In DNA form, the CDR3 reads TGTGCCAGCCAAGGGATGGCGAACTCTGGAAACACCATATATTTT.

The rearrangement links TRBV5-4 to TRBJ2-5; the D gene is possibly TRBD2 (5 bases). The CDR3 is 15 amino acids. Trimming left V 0 bases short and J 4 bases short, with 13 bases between. CDR1 SGHNT and CDR2 YYREEE come from the germline V gene (reference sequence). CDR3 region: CASSLGAAEGETQYF. As DNA, the CDR3 is TGTGCCAGCAGCTTGGGAGCGGCCGAGGGAGAGACCCAGTACTTC. Using reference TRBV5-4 and TRBJ2-5 for the parts outside the CDR3, the full variable domain is ETGVTQSPTHLIKTRGQQVTLRCSSQSGHNTVSWYQQALGQGPQFIFQYYREEENGRGNFPPRFSGLQFPNYSSELNVNALELDDSALYLCASSLGAAEGETQYFGPGTRLLVL.

The chain carries TRBV5-1 and TRBJ1-1; TRBD1 is a possible D gene (5 bases). V lost 4 bases, J lost 2 bases, and 12 bases lay in between. Looked up from germline, CDR1 is SGHRS and CDR2 is YFSETQ. The CDR3 runs to 14 residues. The CDR3 region has the DNA TGCGCCAGCAGCAAACAAGGGACTAACACTGAAGCTTTCTTT. Protein product: CASSKQGTNTEAFF.

The chain links TRBV18 to TRBJ1-1; tentative D call: TRBD1 (5 bases). This CDR3 has 14 residues. V was trimmed by 2 bases and J by 4 bases, leaving 11 bases between them. CDR1 is KGHSH, CDR2 LQKENI, per germline. The CDR3 reads CASSPDKGPTEAFF. The CDR3, as DNA: TGTGCCAGCTCACCAGATAAGGGGCCCACTGAAGCTTTCTTT.

Worth noting for this clone: Other DNA sequences in the same sample also yield this CDR3. V is TRBV19 and J is TRBJ2-7; D gene uncertain. The CDR3 length is 11 residues. V was pared by 1 base and J by 3 bases, with 1 base between. Germline V gene lookup returns CDR1 LNHDA and CDR2 SQIVND (reference sequence). The CDR3: CASSIGYEQYF. The CDR3 nucleotides read TGTGCCAGTAGTATAGGCTACGAGCAGTACTTC.

The rearrangement joins TRBV10-3 to TRBJ1-1, with D possibly matching TRBD1 (6 bases). CDR3 length: 10 residues. The germline V and J ends were trimmed by 8 bases and 9 bases, with 10 bases remaining between them. From germline, CDR1 is ENHRY and CDR2 SYGVKD. DNA of the CDR3: TGTGCCATCGGGGGCAGTAAAGCTTTCTTT. Translation: CAIGGSKAFF.